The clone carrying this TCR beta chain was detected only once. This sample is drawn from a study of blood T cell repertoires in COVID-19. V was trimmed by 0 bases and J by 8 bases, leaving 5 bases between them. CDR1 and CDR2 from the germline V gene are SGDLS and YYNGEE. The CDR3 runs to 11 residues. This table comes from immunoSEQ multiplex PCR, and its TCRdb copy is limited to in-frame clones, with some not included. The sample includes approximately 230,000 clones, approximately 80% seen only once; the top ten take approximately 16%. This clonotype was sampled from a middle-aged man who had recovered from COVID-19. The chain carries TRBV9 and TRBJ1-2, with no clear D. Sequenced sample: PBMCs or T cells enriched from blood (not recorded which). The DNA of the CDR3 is TGTGCCAGCAGCGTAGGTGGCGGCTACACCTTC. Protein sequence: CASSVGGGYTF.